Given below is one TCR beta chain in context. The antigen remains unidentified. These data come from a study of shared clonotypes between healthy human individuals. Assay used: immunoSEQ multiplex PCR; TCRdb lists only in-frame clones, some missing. The data show roughly 2 million clones, roughly 95% seen once. V was clipped by 6 bases and J by 3 bases, with 9 bases between them. Germline V gives CDR1 MDHEN, CDR2 SYDVKM. This CDR3 spans 12 amino acids. Study findings and constraints: Clonotype sharing across several donors was observed for about 5.2% of naive CD4 clonotypes.

V is TRBV28 and J is TRBJ2-7; a possible D gene is TRBD2 (6 bases). The sample consisted of naive CD4+ T cells sorted from blood. Subset denoted: CD45RA+ positively selected. The TCR was taken from a young man in good health. DNA of the CDR3: TGTGCCAGCAGAGGGGACTTCTACGAGCAGTACTTC. This codes for CASRGDFYEQYF.